A selection of T cell receptor beta chains follows, all from one sample in a study of blood T cell repertoires in COVID-19. Assay used: immunoSEQ multiplex PCR; TCRdb lists only in-frame clones, some missing. The table has around 25,000 clones, roughly 73% seen once. Material for sequencing was peripheral blood. Every receptor here comes from a human donor in a cohort sampled during active or convalescent COVID-19. CDR3s include the opening cysteine and the closing phenylalanine or tryptophan. The D gene is left open where the match is weak. Only some rows state a clone size, as once, few, many or a class for expanded clones.

d_gene,j_gene,v_gene,abundance,CDR3aa,CDR3nt
NA,TRBJ1-4,TRBV7-9,few,CASSSFRTALNEKLFF,TGTGCCAGCAGCTCGTTTCGGACAGCTCTTAATGAAAAACTGTTTTTT
NA,TRBJ1-1,TRBV7-7,NA,CASSPFRGKAAFF,TGTGCTAGCAGCCCCTTTAGGGGCAAGGCAGCTTTCTTT
TRBD2,TRBJ2-3,TRBV6-2/TRBV6-3,once,CASSYTGEGWTDTQYF,TGTGCCAGCAGTTACACCGGGGAGGGCTGGACAGATACGCAGTATTTT
TRBD2,TRBJ2-1,TRBV5-4,NA,CASTPSGGNYNEQFF,TGTGCCAGCACCCCTAGCGGGGGGAACTACAATGAGCAGTTCTTC
NA,TRBJ1-1,TRBV12-3/TRBV12-4,NA,CASSSGRAQAFF,TGTGCCAGCAGTTCGGGCAGGGCCCAAGCTTTCTTT
NA,TRBJ1-5,TRBV28,NA,CASSPAGGNNQPQHF,TGTGCCAGCAGCCCGGCGGGGGGGAACAATCAGCCCCAGCATTTT
TRBD2,TRBJ2-7,TRBV6-5,NA,CASSYERGVGEQYF,TGTGCCAGCAGTTACGAGCGGGGGGTCGGCGAGCAGTACTTC
TRBD1,TRBJ2-1,TRBV6-6,NA,CASSYPQGAVGEQFF,TGTGCCAGCAGTTACCCGCAGGGGGCGGTAGGGGAGCAGTTCTTC
NA,TRBJ1-1,TRBV5-5,NA,CASSSRTVMNTEAFF,TGTGCCAGCAGCTCCCGAACAGTTATGAACACTGAAGCTTTCTTT
NA,TRBJ2-7,TRBV30,few,CAWSVGGIYEQYF,TGTGCCTGGAGTGTCGGAGGGATCTACGAGCAGTACTTC
NA,TRBJ1-2,TRBV6-5,NA,CASRTIWGHGYTF,TGTGCCAGCAGGACCATTTGGGGGCATGGCTACACCTTC
NA,TRBJ2-1,TRBV3-1/TRBV3-2,NA,CASSQVPLGASLGNEQFF,TGTGCCAGCAGCCAAGTACCGCTGGGGGCCTCCCTAGGGAATGAGCAGTTCTTC
NA,TRBJ2-2,TRBV5-1,NA,CASSNNAGVRAGELFF,TGCGCCAGCAGCAACAACGCCGGGGTGAGGGCCGGGGAGCTGTTTTTT
NA,TRBJ1-1,TRBV19,few,CASSIQTLNTEAFF,TGTGCCAGTAGTATTCAGACACTGAACACTGAAGCTTTCTTT
TRBD1,TRBJ1-5,TRBV5-1,once,CASSPGQGNQPQHF,TGCGCCAGCAGCCCTGGACAGGGTAATCAGCCCCAGCATTTT
TRBD1,TRBJ2-7,TRBV3-1/TRBV3-2,NA,CASSQAGGSYEQYF,TGTGCCAGCAGCCAAGCAGGGGGCTCCTACGAGCAGTACTTC
NA,TRBJ1-5,TRBV18,NA,CASSPDRSNQPQHF,TGTGCCAGCTCACCAGACAGAAGCAATCAGCCCCAGCATTTT
NA,TRBJ1-1,TRBV6-5,NA,CASSYSGTRNTEAFF,TGTGCCAGCAGTTACTCCGGGACAAGGAACACTGAAGCTTTCTTT
TRBD1,TRBJ1-2,TRBV19,NA,CASSTGGYGYTF,TGTGCCAGTAGTACAGGGGGCTATGGCTACACCTTC
TRBD1,TRBJ1-1,TRBV29-1,NA,CSVTGTALVGF,TGCAGCGTTACCGGGACAGCCCTCGTGGGCTTT
NA,TRBJ1-1,TRBV11-2,NA,CASSYALGMGGTEAFF,TGTGCCAGCAGCTACGCTTTGGGGATGGGGGGCACTGAAGCTTTCTTT
NA,TRBJ1-1,TRBV10-3,NA,CAISDSLNTEAFF,TGTGCCATCAGTGACAGTTTAAACACTGAAGCTTTCTTT
NA,TRBJ2-7,TRBV28,NA,CATLTGQFTSYEQYF,TGTGCCACCCTCACTGGGCAGTTCACCTCCTACGAGCAGTACTTC
NA,TRBJ2-7,TRBV6-6,NA,CASSRARANTVEQYF,TGTGCCAGCAGTCGGGCCAGGGCAAATACTGTTGAGCAGTACTTC
TRBD1,TRBJ1-3,TRBV10-1,NA,CASGTELGNTIYF,TGCGCCAGCGGGACAGAGCTTGGAAACACCATATATTTT
NA,TRBJ1-6,TRBV5-1,once,CASSLASASSYNSPLHF,TGCGCCAGCAGCTTGGCCTCGGCTAGCTCCTATAATTCACCCCTCCACTTT
NA,TRBJ2-2,TRBV5-4,NA,CASSRDTNTGELFF,TGTGCCAGCAGCCGGGACACCAACACCGGGGAGCTGTTTTTT
NA,TRBJ1-5,TRBV3-1/TRBV3-2,NA,CASSRQQGPYYNQPQHF,TGTGCCAGCAGCCGTCAACAGGGCCCCTATTACAATCAGCCCCAGCATTTT
NA,TRBJ1-5,TRBV12-3/TRBV12-4,NA,CASSLSPPQHF,TGTGCCAGCAGTTTATCTCCGCCCCAGCATTTT
TRBD2,TRBJ2-7,TRBV28,NA,CASSLAGGLFFTMKYF,TGTGCCAGCAGTTTAGCGGGAGGCCTTTTTTTTACGATGAAGTACTTC
TRBD2,TRBJ2-3,TRBV6-2/TRBV6-3,NA,CASSYGVRLAGAPDTQYF,TGTGCCAGCAGTTACGGGGTGAGACTAGCGGGAGCCCCAGATACGCAGTATTTT
NA,TRBJ2-3,TRBV6-5,once,CASHSPGADTQYF,TGTGCCAGCCACTCGCCAGGGGCAGATACGCAGTATTTT
NA,TRBJ1-2,TRBV2,medium-sized,CATAGGIDYGYTF,TGTGCCACCGCGGGGGGGATCGACTATGGCTACACCTTC
TRBD2,TRBJ2-2,TRBV27,NA,CASSLFPAGGTGELFF,TGTGCCAGCAGTTTATTTCCAGCGGGAGGGACCGGGGAGCTGTTTTTT
NA,TRBJ2-7,TRBV7-6,NA,CASSLVPAGTYEQYF,TGTGCCAGCAGCTTAGTTCCCGCGGGGACCTACGAGCAGTACTTC
NA,TRBJ2-3,TRBV6-5,NA,CASSQQGVQTDTQYF,TGTGCCAGCAGTCAACAGGGAGTCCAAACAGATACGCAGTATTTT
TRBD1,TRBJ2-1,TRBV6-6,NA,CASSSTLLQGSNEQFF,TGTGCCAGCAGCTCCACCCTCTTACAGGGGTCCAATGAGCAGTTCTTC
TRBD2,TRBJ2-1,TRBV5-1,NA,CASRKAAGTSGHYNEQFF,TGCGCCAGCAGAAAGGCAGCCGGGACTAGCGGGCATTACAATGAGCAGTTCTTC
NA,TRBJ2-7,TRBV5-1,NA,CASSPLPQVVASSYEQYF,TGCGCCAGCAGCCCCTTGCCTCAGGTCGTGGCCAGCTCCTACGAGCAGTACTTC
NA,TRBJ1-2,TRBV28,few,CASSSGSRGIERGYTF,TGTGCCAGCAGTTCGGGCTCGAGGGGGATTGAACGAGGCTACACCTTC
NA,TRBJ1-5,TRBV6-5,NA,CASSISGNQPQHF,TGTGCCAGCAGTATCAGCGGGAATCAGCCCCAGCATTTT
TRBD1,TRBJ2-6,TRBV28,once,CASSFEGARGANVLTF,TGTGCCAGCAGTTTTGAGGGGGCGCGAGGGGCCAACGTCCTGACTTTC
TRBD1,TRBJ1-2,TRBV27,NA,CASSLRGQGAGYTF,TGTGCCAGCAGTTTAAGGGGACAGGGAGCTGGCTACACCTTC
NA,TRBJ1-5,TRBV7-8,NA,CASSLDSGNNQPQHF,TGTGCCAGCAGCTTAGATTCGGGTAACAATCAGCCCCAGCATTTT
NA,TRBJ1-2,TRBV20-1,NA,CSATTNYGYTF,TGCAGTGCAACAACTAACTATGGCTACACCTTC
NA,TRBJ2-6,TRBV28,NA,CASSFSSGANVLTF,TGTGCCAGCAGTTTCTCCTCTGGGGCCAACGTCCTGACTTTC
NA,TRBJ2-5,TRBV11-2,NA,CASSLDGGLQETQYF,TGTGCCAGCAGCTTAGACGGGGGGCTCCAAGAGACCCAGTACTTC
TRBD1,TRBJ1-2,TRBV3-1/TRBV3-2,NA,CASSEPDREGGYTF,TGTGCCAGCAGCGAACCCGACAGGGAAGGTGGCTACACCTTC
NA,TRBJ1-1,TRBV7-9,NA,CASSLVEGSSEAFF,TGTGCCAGCAGCTTAGTCGAGGGAAGCTCTGAAGCTTTCTTT
TRBD1,TRBJ2-5,TRBV11-1,NA,CASSKGQGYSETQYF,TGTGCCAGCAGCAAGGGACAGGGGTACTCGGAGACCCAGTACTTC
TRBD2,TRBJ2-3,TRBV4-3,NA,CASSQGSPSGRGMRTDTQYF,TGCGCCAGCAGCCAAGGTTCCCCCAGCGGGAGGGGAATGAGAACAGATACGCAGTATTTT
NA,TRBJ2-7,TRBV28,NA,CASSFPGHRTYEQYF,TGTGCCAGCAGTTTTCCCGGCCACAGAACCTACGAGCAGTACTTC
NA,TRBJ2-1,TRBV6-6,NA,CASSYIGRGKYNEQFF,TGTGCCAGCAGTTACATTGGCAGGGGAAAATACAATGAGCAGTTCTTC
NA,TRBJ2-5,TRBV5-5,NA,CASSSGAGQETQYF,TGTGCCAGCAGCTCCGGGGCGGGGCAAGAGACCCAGTACTTC
NA,TRBJ1-5,TRBV18,NA,CASSPSRSNQPQHF,TGTGCCAGCTCACCGAGTAGAAGCAATCAGCCCCAGCATTTT